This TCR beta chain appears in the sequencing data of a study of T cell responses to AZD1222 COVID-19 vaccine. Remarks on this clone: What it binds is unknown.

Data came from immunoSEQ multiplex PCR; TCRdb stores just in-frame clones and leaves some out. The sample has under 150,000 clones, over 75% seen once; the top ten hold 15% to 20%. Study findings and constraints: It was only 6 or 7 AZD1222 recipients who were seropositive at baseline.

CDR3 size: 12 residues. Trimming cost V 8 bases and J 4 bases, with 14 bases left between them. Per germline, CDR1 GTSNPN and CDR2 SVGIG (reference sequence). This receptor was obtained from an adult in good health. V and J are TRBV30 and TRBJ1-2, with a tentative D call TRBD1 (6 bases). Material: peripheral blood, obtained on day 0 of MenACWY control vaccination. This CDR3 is CAKSGGSYGYTF. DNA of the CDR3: TGTGCCAAATCCGGGGGCTCCTATGGCTACACCTTC.